These T cell receptor beta chains were read from a single sample in a study of early T cells in non-severe SARS-CoV-2 infection. From the 5' RACE reads, TCRdb called clonotypes with MiXCR, one entry per CDR3 protein. The sample includes roughly 57,000 distinct CDR3 sequences, approximately 13% of them seen just once. Sequences were derived from whole blood, sampled at baseline. The origin of the receptors is an adult who was a healthcare worker with PCR-confirmed SARS-CoV-2 infection or an uninfected control (not recorded which). Each CDR3 is given with its conserved first and last residue. Each record gives: CDR3 DNA, CDR3 protein, V gene, D gene, J gene, clone size. The D gene is left open where the match is weak. A row's size may be missing; if present it is once, few, many or a size class.

CDR3nt: TGCGCCAGCAGCTTGGGGGACAGGGCTGGTGAAAAACTGTTTTTT; CDR3aa: CASSLGDRAGEKLFF; v_gene: TRBV5-1; d_gene: TRBD1; j_gene: TRBJ1-4; abundance: .
CDR3nt: TGCAGTGCTAGAGATGCACAGAGCAATCAGCCCCAGCATTTT; CDR3aa: CSARDAQSNQPQHF; v_gene: TRBV20-1; d_gene: .; j_gene: TRBJ1-5; abundance: medium-sized
CDR3nt: TGTGCCAGCAGGAGACAGCGGAGAAGCTCCTACAATGAGCAGTTCTTC; CDR3aa: CASRRQRRSSYNEQFF; v_gene: TRBV6-6; d_gene: .; j_gene: TRBJ2-1; abundance: few
CDR3nt: TGTGCCAGCAGTGACGTCGGGGCGGTGGCCAAAAACATTCAGTACTTC; CDR3aa: CASSDVGAVAKNIQYF; v_gene: TRBV6-1; d_gene: .; j_gene: TRBJ2-4; abundance: few
CDR3nt: TGCGCCAGCAGCTTGCGTCCATCCTACGAGCAGTACTTC; CDR3aa: CASSLRPSYEQYF; v_gene: TRBV5-1; d_gene: .; j_gene: TRBJ2-7; abundance: few
CDR3nt: TGCGCCAGCAGCCAAGACCCCCCGGGACAGACTCTCTACGAGCAGTACTTC; CDR3aa: CASSQDPPGQTLYEQYF; v_gene: TRBV4-1; d_gene: TRBD1; j_gene: TRBJ2-7; abundance: few
CDR3nt: TGTGCCAGCAGCCCCAGCTACCCCACCAGTCAGCCCCAGCATTTT; CDR3aa: CASSPSYPTSQPQHF; v_gene: TRBV7-2; d_gene: .; j_gene: TRBJ1-5; abundance: .
CDR3nt: TGTGCCAGCAGTTACTCGAGATCCAGGGGAAGGTACGAGCAGTACTTC; CDR3aa: CASSYSRSRGRYEQYF; v_gene: TRBV6-2/TRBV6-3; d_gene: .; j_gene: TRBJ2-7; abundance: many
CDR3nt: TGTGCCAGCAGCACGGGGGACTATGGCTACACCTTC; CDR3aa: CASSTGDYGYTF; v_gene: TRBV7-9; d_gene: .; j_gene: TRBJ1-2; abundance: few
CDR3nt: TGTGCCAGCACCCGGTGGGCAGGAGATACGCAGTATTTT; CDR3aa: CASTRWAGDTQYF; v_gene: TRBV7-9; d_gene: .; j_gene: TRBJ2-3; abundance: .
CDR3nt: TGTGCCACCAGTGATACCAACACCGGGGAGCTGTTTTTT; CDR3aa: CATSDTNTGELFF; v_gene: TRBV24-1; d_gene: .; j_gene: TRBJ2-2; abundance: few
CDR3nt: TGCAGTGCTAGAGTCCGTTCCTCTGGGGCCAACGTCCTGACTTTC; CDR3aa: CSARVRSSGANVLTF; v_gene: TRBV20-1; d_gene: .; j_gene: TRBJ2-6; abundance: .
CDR3nt: TGTGCCAGCAGCTCCATGGGCAGTTCCTTTTTT; CDR3aa: CASSSMGSSFF; v_gene: TRBV6-2/TRBV6-3; d_gene: .; j_gene: TRBJ1-4; abundance: few
CDR3nt: TGTGCCGGAGGGGAGTATAGCTACAATGAGCAGTTCTTC; CDR3aa: CAGGEYSYNEQFF; v_gene: TRBV5-4; d_gene: .; j_gene: TRBJ2-1; abundance: few
CDR3nt: TGTGCCAGCAGTGAGGTGGGGGTTGAGCAGTTCTTC; CDR3aa: CASSEVGVEQFF; v_gene: TRBV6-1; d_gene: .; j_gene: TRBJ2-1; abundance: .
CDR3nt: TGTGCCAGCAGCTTAGTAGACAGGGATTACGAGCAGTACTTC; CDR3aa: CASSLVDRDYEQYF; v_gene: TRBV7-8; d_gene: TRBD1; j_gene: TRBJ2-7; abundance: many
CDR3nt: TGTGCCAGCAGCTCCAATTTGGGGGTGACTGAAGCTTTCTTT; CDR3aa: CASSSNLGVTEAFF; v_gene: TRBV7-6; d_gene: .; j_gene: TRBJ1-1; abundance: .
CDR3nt: TGTGCCAGCAGTCTCGTGAGGACAGGGGGGGAGACCCAGTACTTC; CDR3aa: CASSLVRTGGETQYF; v_gene: TRBV12-3/TRBV12-4; d_gene: TRBD1; j_gene: TRBJ2-5; abundance: few
CDR3nt: TGTGCCAGCAGCGTACAGGGTCAGCCCCAGCATTTT; CDR3aa: CASSVQGQPQHF; v_gene: TRBV7-2; d_gene: .; j_gene: TRBJ1-5; abundance: few
CDR3nt: TGTGCCAGCAGTACCTCTCTAGCGGGGGGGCGTTCCTACAATGAGCAGTTCTTC; CDR3aa: CASSTSLAGGRSYNEQFF; v_gene: TRBV6-5; d_gene: TRBD2; j_gene: TRBJ2-1; abundance: few
CDR3nt: TGTGCCAGCAGTTTGCCAGGGACTAGGGGCTACACCTTC; CDR3aa: CASSLPGTRGYTF; v_gene: TRBV12-3/TRBV12-4; d_gene: .; j_gene: TRBJ1-2; abundance: few
CDR3nt: TGCGCCAGCAGCCAAGACTGGCGTCTCTACGAGCAGTACTTC; CDR3aa: CASSQDWRLYEQYF; v_gene: TRBV4-3; d_gene: .; j_gene: TRBJ2-7; abundance: few
CDR3nt: TGTGCCAGCAGGGAAATAGGACCTAACTATGGCTACACCTTC; CDR3aa: CASREIGPNYGYTF; v_gene: TRBV9; d_gene: .; j_gene: TRBJ1-2; abundance: few
CDR3nt: TGTGCCAGCAGTTTAAGGGGGCAGTCCCATGGCTACACCTTC; CDR3aa: CASSLRGQSHGYTF; v_gene: TRBV12-3/TRBV12-4; d_gene: TRBD1; j_gene: TRBJ1-2; abundance: few
CDR3nt: TGCAGCGTTGATATCGGGGAAAACATTCAGTACTTC; CDR3aa: CSVDIGENIQYF; v_gene: TRBV29-1; d_gene: .; j_gene: TRBJ2-4; abundance: .
CDR3nt: TGCAGCGTTGAAGGCGTGAACGGCTCCTACAATGAGCAGTTCTTC; CDR3aa: CSVEGVNGSYNEQFF; v_gene: TRBV29-1; d_gene: .; j_gene: TRBJ2-1; abundance: few
CDR3nt: TGTGCCTGGAGTCCCAGGGGTCCCTCCTACGAGCAGTACTTC; CDR3aa: CAWSPRGPSYEQYF; v_gene: TRBV30; d_gene: .; j_gene: TRBJ2-7; abundance: .
CDR3nt: TGTGCCAGCAGTTACTCCGGTGTCGGCCGGGCCCTCTACGAGCAGTACTTC; CDR3aa: CASSYSGVGRALYEQYF; v_gene: TRBV6-6; d_gene: .; j_gene: TRBJ2-7; abundance: .
CDR3nt: TGTGCCAGCAGCCAAGTAGGCGGGAGAGGCACAGATACGCAGTATTTT; CDR3aa: CASSQVGGRGTDTQYF; v_gene: TRBV3-1; d_gene: TRBD2; j_gene: TRBJ2-3; abundance: few
CDR3nt: TGCAGTGCGAGGAGACCACCCTACGAGCAGTACTTC; CDR3aa: CSARRPPYEQYF; v_gene: TRBV20-1; d_gene: .; j_gene: TRBJ2-7; abundance: .
CDR3nt: TGTGCCAGCTCACCCCTTGGACAGGGACTTCAAGAGACCCAGTACTTC; CDR3aa: CASSPLGQGLQETQYF; v_gene: TRBV18; d_gene: TRBD1; j_gene: TRBJ2-5; abundance: .
CDR3nt: TGTGCCAGCAGTGAAAGGGACATCTACAATGAGCAGTTCTTC; CDR3aa: CASSERDIYNEQFF; v_gene: TRBV2; d_gene: .; j_gene: TRBJ2-1; abundance: few
CDR3nt: TGTGCCAGCAGGCACAGTCAGCAAGATGAGCAGTTCTTC; CDR3aa: CASRHSQQDEQFF; v_gene: TRBV7-9; d_gene: .; j_gene: TRBJ2-1; abundance: .
CDR3nt: TGCAGCGTTGCAGACAGGGTAAGGGACACTGAAGCTTTCTTT; CDR3aa: CSVADRVRDTEAFF; v_gene: TRBV29-1; d_gene: TRBD1; j_gene: TRBJ1-1; abundance: few
CDR3nt: TGCAGTGCTTACACAGATATCAATCAGCCCCAGCATTTT; CDR3aa: CSAYTDINQPQHF; v_gene: TRBV20-1; d_gene: .; j_gene: TRBJ1-5; abundance: .
CDR3nt: TGCGCCAGCAGGGAGGGACAGGACACGAACACCGGGGAGCTGTTTTTT; CDR3aa: CASREGQDTNTGELFF; v_gene: TRBV5-1; d_gene: TRBD1; j_gene: TRBJ2-2; abundance: few
CDR3nt: TGCAGTGCTAGAGGGGCTAGCGGGACAACTAAACTCACAGATACGCAGTATTTT; CDR3aa: CSARGASGTTKLTDTQYF; v_gene: TRBV20-1; d_gene: TRBD2; j_gene: TRBJ2-3; abundance: .
CDR3nt: TGTGCCAGCAGCCCTAGCCGGCCCGGGCGGGAGGGCCCCAACGAGCAGTACTTC; CDR3aa: CASSPSRPGREGPNEQYF; v_gene: TRBV6-2/TRBV6-3; d_gene: TRBD2; j_gene: TRBJ2-7; abundance: .
CDR3nt: TGTGCCAGCAGCCAAGAGTCGGTGAACACTGAAGCTTTCTTT; CDR3aa: CASSQESVNTEAFF; v_gene: TRBV4-2; d_gene: .; j_gene: TRBJ1-1; abundance: .
CDR3nt: TGTGCCAGCAAGAACAGGGGGCAGGTAGATACGCAGTATTTT; CDR3aa: CASKNRGQVDTQYF; v_gene: TRBV6-1; d_gene: TRBD1; j_gene: TRBJ2-3; abundance: few
CDR3nt: TGTGCCAGCAGCTTTGCCTCCAGGCAGTACTTC; CDR3aa: CASSFASRQYF; v_gene: TRBV7-2; d_gene: .; j_gene: TRBJ2-7; abundance: .
CDR3nt: TGTGCCAGCAGGCTCGGGACAGGGTGGTCCACTGAAGCTTTCTTT; CDR3aa: CASRLGTGWSTEAFF; v_gene: TRBV12-3/TRBV12-4; d_gene: TRBD1; j_gene: TRBJ1-1; abundance: many
CDR3nt: TGTGCCAGCAGCTTAGTCCCCAAGGTTCACAATGAGCAGTTCTTC; CDR3aa: CASSLVPKVHNEQFF; v_gene: TRBV5-6; d_gene: .; j_gene: TRBJ2-1; abundance: .
CDR3nt: TGTGCCAGCAGCTCCGGAGAGACCCAGTACTTC; CDR3aa: CASSSGETQYF; v_gene: TRBV11-2; d_gene: .; j_gene: TRBJ2-5; abundance: few
CDR3nt: TGTGCCAGCAGCAAGCCGGGACAGGGAAACACCATATATTTT; CDR3aa: CASSKPGQGNTIYF; v_gene: TRBV13; d_gene: TRBD1; j_gene: TRBJ1-3; abundance: .
CDR3nt: TGTGCCAGCTCACCAGGAGCAGGGAACCAAGAGACCCAGTACTTC; CDR3aa: CASSPGAGNQETQYF; v_gene: TRBV18; d_gene: .; j_gene: TRBJ2-5; abundance: many
CDR3nt: TGTGCCAGCAGCCAAGGGGACAGGGGAGGGGATACGCAGTATTTT; CDR3aa: CASSQGDRGGDTQYF; v_gene: TRBV3-1; d_gene: TRBD1; j_gene: TRBJ2-3; abundance: .
CDR3nt: TGTGCCAGCAGCCACTGGGAGGGGACCTCTGGAAACACCATATATTTT; CDR3aa: CASSHWEGTSGNTIYF; v_gene: TRBV4-2; d_gene: .; j_gene: TRBJ1-3; abundance: many
CDR3nt: TGCAGCGTCGCAGGGACCTACGAGCAGTACTTC; CDR3aa: CSVAGTYEQYF; v_gene: TRBV29-1; d_gene: .; j_gene: TRBJ2-7; abundance: many
CDR3nt: TGTGCCAGCAGCCAAGACTGGACAGGGGCCCAGCATTTT; CDR3aa: CASSQDWTGAQHF; v_gene: TRBV14; d_gene: TRBD1; j_gene: TRBJ1-5; abundance: .
CDR3nt: TGTGCCAGCAGTTTCTCTTCCAGCGGGAGTGGTGAGACCCAGTACTTC; CDR3aa: CASSFSSSGSGETQYF; v_gene: TRBV12-3/TRBV12-4; d_gene: TRBD2; j_gene: TRBJ2-5; abundance: few
CDR3nt: TGTGCCAGCAGTGAAGCAACGGCAGACTATGGCTACACCTTC; CDR3aa: CASSEATADYGYTF; v_gene: TRBV6-1; d_gene: .; j_gene: TRBJ1-2; abundance: .
CDR3nt: TGCAGTGCATGGGACAGGGGCTATGGCTACACCTTC; CDR3aa: CSAWDRGYGYTF; v_gene: TRBV20-1; d_gene: TRBD1; j_gene: TRBJ1-2; abundance: .
CDR3nt: TGTGCCACCAGTGATCCCACAGGGGGCTTGGCAGATACGCAGTATTTT; CDR3aa: CATSDPTGGLADTQYF; v_gene: TRBV24-1; d_gene: TRBD1; j_gene: TRBJ2-3; abundance: many
CDR3nt: TGTGCCAGCAGTTCGCCGGGACCGCCAAACTCCTATAATTCACCCCTCCACTTT; CDR3aa: CASSSPGPPNSYNSPLHF; v_gene: TRBV6-6; d_gene: .; j_gene: TRBJ1-6; abundance: many
CDR3nt: TGTGCCAGCAGCCAAGAAACCCAAACGAAGGCTTTCTTT; CDR3aa: CASSQETQTKAFF; v_gene: TRBV4-2; d_gene: .; j_gene: TRBJ1-1; abundance: .
CDR3nt: TGTGCCAGCAGGAACTACGGCCCGGGTCCGGAGACCCAGTACTTC; CDR3aa: CASRNYGPGPETQYF; v_gene: TRBV27; d_gene: .; j_gene: TRBJ2-5; abundance: .
CDR3nt: TGTGCCAGCAGTCCTAATTCAGGGTACAATCAGCCCCAGCATTTT; CDR3aa: CASSPNSGYNQPQHF; v_gene: TRBV12-3/TRBV12-4; d_gene: .; j_gene: TRBJ1-5; abundance: .
CDR3nt: TGTGCCAGTAGTATAGATAACATGCCGAACACTGAAGCTTTCTTT; CDR3aa: CASSIDNMPNTEAFF; v_gene: TRBV19; d_gene: .; j_gene: TRBJ1-1; abundance: .
CDR3nt: TGTGCCTGGATGAAGGCGACAGGGAGCACTGAAGCTTTCTTT; CDR3aa: CAWMKATGSTEAFF; v_gene: TRBV30; d_gene: TRBD1; j_gene: TRBJ1-1; abundance: .